A selection of T cell receptor beta chains follows, all from one sample in a study of T cell repertoires in cytomegalovirus infection. TCRdb used MiXCR to reprocess the reads, holding one entry per CDR3 protein. The sample shows 310,000 or so distinct CDR3 sequences, around 9.6% of them seen only once. The sequenced sample was PBMCs. These receptors were taken from a human donor in good health (CMV status not recorded). Some clones in this sample may be carry-over from other donors' samples. Both conserved end residues are part of each CDR3. The order of the fields is V gene, D gene, clone size, J gene, CDR3 DNA, CDR3 protein. The D gene is left open where the match is weak. Expanded clones get a size class; other rows say once, few or many, or leave the size out.

V: TRBV28; D: NA; size: many; J: TRBJ2-1; DNA: TGTGCCAGCAGACCTCGGGGAACCCATGAGCAGTTCTTC; CDR3: CASRPRGTHEQFF
V: TRBV20-1; D: NA; size: many; J: TRBJ2-3; DNA: TGCAGTGCTAGAGATCCGGCCGGCAGGGTTCGGGCAGATACGCAGTATTTT; CDR3: CSARDPAGRVRADTQYF
V: TRBV6-1; D: NA; size: many; J: TRBJ2-3; DNA: TGTGCCAGCAGTCACAGGGAAGGGACAGATACGCAGTATTTT; CDR3: CASSHREGTDTQYF
V: TRBV5-6; D: NA; size: many; J: TRBJ2-1; DNA: TGTGCCAGCAATTTCCGGGACCGATCTTACAATGAGCAGTTCTTC; CDR3: CASNFRDRSYNEQFF
V: TRBV14; D: NA; size: many; J: TRBJ2-2; DNA: TGTGCCAGCAGCCTACATTCCACCGGGGAGCTGTTTTTT; CDR3: CASSLHSTGELFF
V: TRBV20-1; D: TRBD2; size: few; J: TRBJ2-5; DNA: TGCAGTGCTAGATTGCGGGGGACTAGCTTTAAAGAGACCCAGTACTTC; CDR3: CSARLRGTSFKETQYF
V: TRBV7-2; D: NA; size: many; J: TRBJ1-2; DNA: TGTGCCAGCAGCTTAGGGGACTACTATGGCTACACCTTC; CDR3: CASSLGDYYGYTF
V: TRBV29-1; D: TRBD1; size: many; J: TRBJ1-2; DNA: TGCAGCGTTCGGACAGGGGCCGGTTCATATGGCTACACCTTC; CDR3: CSVRTGAGSYGYTF
V: TRBV24-1; D: NA; size: many; J: TRBJ2-1; DNA: TGTGCCACCAGTGAATCGGACCCTTTATTGCAGTTCTTC; CDR3: CATSESDPLLQFF
V: TRBV7-2; D: TRBD1; size: many; J: TRBJ2-3; DNA: TGTGCCAGCAGCTTAGCGCTAACAGGGGGAGATACGCAGTATTTT; CDR3: CASSLALTGGDTQYF
V: TRBV29-1; D: TRBD1; size: NA; J: TRBJ1-1; DNA: TGCAGCGTTGCGGGTACAGGGGGCGGGTCGGGGACTGAAGCTTTCTTT; CDR3: CSVAGTGGGSGTEAFF
V: TRBV20-1; D: TRBD1; size: NA; J: TRBJ1-2; DNA: TGCAGTGCTAGAGCTCAGGGACAGGGAGGGAAGAAAGGCTACACCTTC; CDR3: CSARAQGQGGKKGYTF
V: TRBV28; D: TRBD1; size: NA; J: TRBJ2-1; DNA: TGTGCCAGCAGCTCCCCGACAGGGGGCACCTACAATGAGCAGTTCTTC; CDR3: CASSSPTGGTYNEQFF
V: TRBV20-1; D: TRBD2; size: many; J: TRBJ2-1; DNA: TGCAGTGCTAGAGACGGGGGGGGAAGGAGCGATGAGCAGTTCTTC; CDR3: CSARDGGGRSDEQFF
V: TRBV6-1; D: NA; size: many; J: TRBJ1-6; DNA: TGTGCCAGCAGTCGCAATGGCCGCTATAATTCACCCCTCCACTTT; CDR3: CASSRNGRYNSPLHF
V: TRBV7-8; D: NA; size: many; J: TRBJ2-3; DNA: TGTGCCAGCAGCTTAGATCTTTGGACAGATACGCAGTATTTT; CDR3: CASSLDLWTDTQYF
V: TRBV2; D: TRBD2; size: few; J: TRBJ2-7; DNA: TGTGCCAGCAGTGAGGGAGTAGCGGGGGGCTACGAGCAGTACTTC; CDR3: CASSEGVAGGYEQYF
V: TRBV5-1; D: TRBD1; size: NA; J: TRBJ2-1; DNA: TGCGCCAGCAGCTTGGTGCCAGGGGGCATCAATGAGCAGTTCTTC; CDR3: CASSLVPGGINEQFF
V: TRBV10-3; D: TRBD1; size: many; J: TRBJ1-2; DNA: TGTGCCATCAGTCCGGACAGGGAATCAGGGGGCTACACCTTC; CDR3: CAISPDRESGGYTF
V: TRBV7-9; D: NA; size: many; J: TRBJ2-5; DNA: TGTGCCAGCAGCTTTGAGCCCGGAAAGACCCAGTACTTC; CDR3: CASSFEPGKTQYF
V: TRBV24-1; D: TRBD1; size: many; J: TRBJ2-1; DNA: TGTGCCACCAGTCGTTCCGGGACAGGGAACTCCTACAATGAGCAGTTCTTC; CDR3: CATSRSGTGNSYNEQFF
V: TRBV28; D: NA; size: many; J: TRBJ1-4; DNA: TGTGCCAGCAGTTTCGGTGGAACTAATGAAAAACTGTTTTTT; CDR3: CASSFGGTNEKLFF
V: TRBV4-3; D: TRBD1; size: many; J: TRBJ1-5; DNA: TGCGCCAGCAGCCAAGAATGGAGGGGGCCGACCCAGCCCCAGCATTTT; CDR3: CASSQEWRGPTQPQHF
V: TRBV7-9; D: NA; size: many; J: TRBJ2-5; DNA: TGTGCCAGCAGCCCCCATGGGGAGACCCAGTACTTC; CDR3: CASSPHGETQYF
V: TRBV6-5; D: TRBD2; size: few; J: TRBJ2-1; DNA: TGTGCCAGCAGTTACTCGGGCGGGGGGGCCAGGAATGAGCAGTTCTTC; CDR3: CASSYSGGGARNEQFF
V: TRBV4-2; D: TRBD2; size: NA; J: TRBJ2-5; DNA: TGTGCCAGCAGCCAAGACCCGACTAGCTGGGAGACCCAGTACTTC; CDR3: CASSQDPTSWETQYF
V: TRBV28; D: NA; size: many; J: TRBJ2-6; DNA: TGTGCCAGCAAGGGGAGATCTGGGGCCAACGTCCTGACTTTC; CDR3: CASKGRSGANVLTF
V: TRBV7-2; D: NA; size: many; J: TRBJ2-5; DNA: TGTGCCAGCCTATATACCCCTGGAGAGACCCAGTACTTC; CDR3: CASLYTPGETQYF
V: TRBV20-1; D: TRBD2; size: few; J: TRBJ2-1; DNA: TGCAGTGCTGGACCACTAGCGGCGGACTACAATGAGCAGTTCTTC; CDR3: CSAGPLAADYNEQFF
V: TRBV10-1; D: TRBD1; size: few; J: TRBJ2-2; DNA: TGCGCCAGCAGAAAGGGACAGGGTTCCACCGGGGAGCTGTTTTTT; CDR3: CASRKGQGSTGELFF
V: TRBV7-2; D: NA; size: many; J: TRBJ1-5; DNA: TGTGCCAGCAGCTTAATCAGGGACCATCAGCCCCAGCATTTT; CDR3: CASSLIRDHQPQHF
V: TRBV2; D: NA; size: NA; J: TRBJ2-1; DNA: TGTGCCAGCAAAGAAGGGTCCTACAATGAGCAGTTCTTC; CDR3: CASKEGSYNEQFF
V: TRBV12-3/TRBV12-4; D: NA; size: many; J: TRBJ2-2; DNA: TGTGCCAGCTCCCTTGGAGACACCGGGGAGCTGTTTTTT; CDR3: CASSLGDTGELFF
V: TRBV19; D: NA; size: many; J: TRBJ1-4; DNA: TGTGCCAGTAGTATATCTTACACCGGTGCAACTAATGAAAAACTGTTTTTT; CDR3: CASSISYTGATNEKLFF
V: TRBV20-1; D: TRBD2; size: many; J: TRBJ2-5; DNA: TGCAGTGCTAGAGATCGGGGCGGGGGGGCCAGGGAGACCCAGTACTTC; CDR3: CSARDRGGGARETQYF
V: TRBV27; D: NA; size: many; J: TRBJ2-7; DNA: TGTGCCAGCAGTGCTCCGGGACCAATCTACGAGCAGTACTTC; CDR3: CASSAPGPIYEQYF
V: TRBV2; D: NA; size: many; J: TRBJ2-6; DNA: TGTGCCAGCAGTGAGGGACGGCGCTCTGGGGCCAACGTCCTGACTTTC; CDR3: CASSEGRRSGANVLTF
V: TRBV29-1; D: TRBD1; size: NA; J: TRBJ1-4; DNA: TGCAGCGTGGGACAGGGGCCCCAAAAACTGTTTTTT; CDR3: CSVGQGPQKLFF
V: TRBV25-1; D: NA; size: NA; J: TRBJ1-2; DNA: TGTGCCAGCACGTCCGACACAGGGAACTATGGCTACACCTTC; CDR3: CASTSDTGNYGYTF
V: TRBV20-1; D: NA; size: NA; J: TRBJ2-2; DNA: TGCAGTGCCAGGCGCACCGGGGAGCTGTTTTTT; CDR3: CSARRTGELFF
V: TRBV7-6; D: NA; size: many; J: TRBJ1-4; DNA: TGTGCCAGCAGCTTAAGGCAGCCCGAGACTAATGAAAAACTGTTTTTT; CDR3: CASSLRQPETNEKLFF
V: TRBV11-2; D: NA; size: many; J: TRBJ1-2; DNA: TGTGCCAGCAGCTTAGATCCCCCCCGGGCGAGCTATGGCTACACCTTC; CDR3: CASSLDPPRASYGYTF
V: TRBV12-3/TRBV12-4; D: NA; size: many; J: TRBJ2-3; DNA: TGTGCCAGCAGTTTATCTGTGGGGCGTCCCTATACGCAGTATTTT; CDR3: CASSLSVGRPYTQYF
V: TRBV29-1; D: TRBD1; size: many; J: TRBJ2-5; DNA: TGCAGCGTTGAATCCGGGCAGGGGGCGACCCAGTACTTC; CDR3: CSVESGQGATQYF
V: TRBV12-3/TRBV12-4; D: NA; size: many; J: TRBJ2-5; DNA: TGTGCCAGCAGACGGACTCAAGAGACCCAGTACTTC; CDR3: CASRRTQETQYF
V: TRBV7-2; D: NA; size: many; J: TRBJ1-2; DNA: TGTGCCAGCAGCTTAGAAAGGGGGAACTATGGCTACACCTTC; CDR3: CASSLERGNYGYTF
V: TRBV20-1; D: NA; size: many; J: TRBJ1-5; DNA: TGCAGTCCCTATGGAGGGGGGGGTCAGCCCCAGCATTTT; CDR3: CSPYGGGGQPQHF
V: TRBV7-2; D: NA; size: many; J: TRBJ2-5; DNA: TGTGCCAGCAGCCGCGGACGGGAGCGAACCCAGTACTTC; CDR3: CASSRGRERTQYF
V: TRBV14; D: TRBD2; size: many; J: TRBJ2-5; DNA: TGTGCCAGCAGCGGACTAGCGGGGGGCCTGTACCAAGAGACCCAGTACTTC; CDR3: CASSGLAGGLYQETQYF
V: TRBV6-5; D: NA; size: NA; J: TRBJ1-1; DNA: TGTGCCAGCACAGAGCTTAGGAACACTGAAGCTTTCTTT; CDR3: CASTELRNTEAFF
V: TRBV20-1; D: TRBD1; size: many; J: TRBJ2-5; DNA: TGCAGTGCTAGAGATCGAGACAGGGTTCAAGAGACCCAGTACTTC; CDR3: CSARDRDRVQETQYF
V: TRBV2; D: NA; size: many; J: TRBJ1-1; DNA: TGTGCCAGCAGGGAGGTCCTGGGAGCTTTCTTT; CDR3: CASREVLGAFF
V: TRBV20-1; D: NA; size: many; J: TRBJ2-2; DNA: TGCAGTGCTAGAGCGGCGGTAGCCCACACCGGGGAGCTGTTTTTT; CDR3: CSARAAVAHTGELFF